This is a list of T cell receptor beta chains from one sample in a study of cytomegalovirus exposure and HLA in healthy donors. The table came from immunoSEQ multiplex PCR; TCRdb's copy has only in-frame clones and leaves some out. This table has about 130,000 clones, 77% appearing once. The specimen was PBMCs. Every receptor here comes from a male donor in good health and CMV-seropositive. Each CDR3 is given with its conserved first and last residue. The D gene is left open where the match is weak. Size is omitted from some rows. Given values are once, few, many or a class for expanded clones.

TRBV7-8	18	NA	TRBJ1-5	NA	CASSLALEQGRGNQPQHF	TGTGCCAGCAGCTTAGCGTTAGAACAGGGTAGGGGTAATCAGCCCCAGCATTTT
TRBV5-5	15	NA	TRBJ2-7	NA	CASSLERTSSYEQYF	TGTGCCAGCAGCTTGGAGAGGACAAGTTCCTACGAGCAGTACTTC
TRBV19	15	NA	TRBJ2-7	TRBD1	CASRKEGQGSYEQYF	TGTGCCAGTAGGAAAGAGGGACAGGGATCTTACGAGCAGTACTTC
TRBV5-6	18	NA	TRBJ2-1	NA	CASTLGPSWALTDNEQFF	TGTGCCAGCACATTGGGCCCATCTTGGGCTCTAACGGACAATGAGCAGTTCTTC
TRBV5-6	14	NA	TRBJ2-3	NA	CASTATGLSDTQYF	TGTGCCAGCACCGCGACAGGTCTGTCAGATACGCAGTATTTT
TRBV14	15	few	TRBJ1-2	NA	CASSPPGMRNYGYTF	TGTGCCAGCAGCCCCCCGGGAATGAGGAACTATGGCTACACCTTC
TRBV18	15	few	TRBJ2-7	NA	CASSPIVQGRDEQYF	TGTGCCAGCTCACCGATAGTCCAGGGCAGGGACGAGCAGTACTTC
TRBV6-1	14	NA	TRBJ2-5	NA	CASIGGAARETQYF	TGTGCCAGCATCGGTGGGGCGGCGAGAGAGACCCAGTACTTC
TRBV7-2	16	NA	TRBJ1-6	NA	CASSVSGTSGNSPLHF	TGTGCCAGCAGCGTATCCGGGACATCGGGAAATTCACCCCTCCACTTT
TRBV28	15	once	TRBJ1-5	NA	CASSLLGVPNQPQHF	TGTGCCAGCAGTTTACTCGGGGTCCCGAATCAGCCCCAGCATTTT
TRBV6-1	14	NA	TRBJ2-5	TRBD1	CASSFDRGQETQYF	TGTGCCAGCAGTTTTGACAGGGGGCAAGAGACCCAGTACTTC
TRBV6-5	14	NA	TRBJ1-5	NA	CASSYPHSNQPQHF	TGTGCCAGCAGTTATCCCCATAGCAATCAGCCCCAGCATTTT
TRBV6-5	14	NA	TRBJ1-5	NA	CASSYDRGNQPQHF	TGTGCCAGCAGTTACGACAGAGGCAATCAGCCCCAGCATTTT
TRBV28	15	NA	TRBJ1-4	TRBD1	CASSSAGQGDEKLFF	TGTGCCAGCAGTTCTGCGGGACAGGGGGATGAAAAACTGTTTTTT
TRBV27	18	NA	TRBJ2-5	TRBD2	CAKPSPCSSGRARETQYF	TGTGCCAAACCTTCCCCTTGTTCTAGCGGGAGGGCCCGGGAGACCCAGTACTTC
TRBV27	16	NA	TRBJ2-2	TRBD1	CASSGRDRLGAGELFF	TGTGCCAGCAGTGGAAGGGACAGGTTGGGGGCCGGGGAGCTGTTTTTT